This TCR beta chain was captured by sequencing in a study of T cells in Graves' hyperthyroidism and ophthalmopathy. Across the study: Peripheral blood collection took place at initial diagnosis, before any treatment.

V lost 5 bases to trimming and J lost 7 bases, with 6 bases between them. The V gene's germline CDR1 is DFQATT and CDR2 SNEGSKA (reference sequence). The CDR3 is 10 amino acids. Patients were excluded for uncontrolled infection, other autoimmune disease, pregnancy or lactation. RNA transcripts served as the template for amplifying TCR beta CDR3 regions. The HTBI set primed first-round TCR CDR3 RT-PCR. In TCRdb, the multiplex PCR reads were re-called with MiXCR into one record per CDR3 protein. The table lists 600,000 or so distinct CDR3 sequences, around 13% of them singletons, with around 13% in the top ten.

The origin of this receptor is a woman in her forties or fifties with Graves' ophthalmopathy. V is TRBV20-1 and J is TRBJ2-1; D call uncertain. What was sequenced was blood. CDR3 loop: CSAARNEQFF. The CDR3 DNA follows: TGCAGTGCTGCCCGAAATGAGCAGTTCTTC.